This T cell receptor beta chain appears in the sequencing data of a study of shared clonotypes between healthy human individuals (dated by TCRdb to the early 2020s). Study-level background: A couple of women and a few men aged 18 to 49 years were included in the cohort. To estimate repertoire size and how much clonotypes are shared between individuals, the study performed deep sequencing of blood TCR repertoires from roughly five healthy adults. For each donor, CD4 naive and CD4 memory were each run on three plates, CD8 naive on two plates, and CD8 memory on one plate. To increase sequencing depth and limit assay-specific biases, TCR repertoire library preparation and sequencing were carried out by different laboratories using diverse techniques. Leukapheresis yielded between about 0.94 and 8.9 billion PBMCs per donor. The full study reports these points: Because the study included only a small number of donors, the genetic and exposure-history diversity represented was limited. Even with the large sequencing depth, rarefaction of the sorted-subset datasets indicated that sequencing was incomplete. Sampling was restricted to blood, and TCR repertoires in tissues likely differ from the TCR repertoires found in blood. When a few donors were compared, the shared fraction of clonotypes was about 5% for naive CD4, less than 4% for naive CD8, 2% to 2.5% for memory CD4, and 0.4% for memory CD8. Naive subsets generally had larger estimated clonotype richness than memory subsets. Based on pairwise subsampling, the degree of clonotype sharing among donors was expected to be affected by sequencing depth. Clonotypes shared by all four sorted-subset donors showed higher generation probabilities than non-shared clonotypes.

Using the deep immunoSEQ assay, multiplex PCR amplified TCR CDR3 regions from genomic DNA. Genomic DNA extracted from each cell subset was distributed evenly over all wells of several immunoSEQ 96-well plates, and each plate served as one replicate. For sorted subsets, roughly 200 ng of genomic DNA, equivalent to 25,000 to 35,000 T cell genomes, went into each replicate PCR. Purified libraries were measured with a Qubit 3.0 fluorometer, size-checked on a Bioanalyzer 2100, and measured again with the KAPA Library Quantification kit. A separate single-read 150-cycle Illumina NextSeq 550 flow cell was used to sequence each immunoSEQ 96-well plate. In the paper's pipeline: The immunoSEQ output contained only junctional sequences without quality scores, so filtering could not match that applied to full-length reads. Sequences were annotated with PyIR, a Python wrapper for IgBLAST v1.9, and V/J genes and CDR3 were assigned using IMGT germline references. Reads were filtered out if the reads had weak V/J assignments (E-value above 1e-6), no CDR3, stop codons, out-of-frame junctions, or ambiguous translated residues. V3J clonotypes were defined by identical inferred V gene, J gene, and CDR3 amino acid sequence. Percentage overlap between repertoires was calculated by dividing the number of shared unique clonotypes by the size of the smaller repertoire. Three approaches were used to assess repertoire richness: RTK rarefaction, the Chao1 estimator, and Recon v2.1 estimates of unobserved clonotypes. OLGA was used to compute generation probabilities for all TCRbeta clonotypes that the gDNA method yielded from several donors. Entries here come from immuneACCESS through TCRdb and include only in-frame sequences with V and J called. Some clones fail to appear in such tables; in the studies checked, an unresolved V gene covers under half of the shortfall, and the cause of the remainder is unknown. That table gives V, J and clone size, and the DNA gave D and trimming. The sample contains about 2 million clones, 85% to 95% of them found a single time. The leading ten clones occupy about 0.13% of the sample.

The CDR3, cysteine through phenylalanine, is 13 amino acids long. The kept DNA is CDR3 alone, 39 bases in frame from the first base. The V and J ends are trimmed by 3 bases and 7 bases, leaving 12 bases between them. Per the germline V gene (reference sequence), GTSNPN is the CDR1 and SVGIG is the CDR2. Donors were healthy HIV-negative adults with no recently reported acute infections or vaccinations. All donors were Caucasian adults living in Nashville, Tennessee, USA. CD4+ T cells were enriched through magnetic negative selection, after which naive cells were positively selected on CD45RA and the remaining negative fraction served as the memory subset. Blood was collected by leukapheresis, and PBMCs were isolated by Ficoll-Histopaque density gradient centrifugation and then cryopreserved in liquid nitrogen vapor phase. Analytical flow cytometry was used to check the purity and quantity of every magnetically sorted T cell population. Genomic DNA was isolated from each sorted fraction and quantified by UV absorbance on a Nanodrop 2000c.

Notes on this clone: What antigen it recognizes has not been identified. No base qualities exist here, and no much larger clone lies one base off it.

The specimen was naive CD4+ T cells sorted from blood. The cell subset or site label, as the study defines it: CD45RA+ positively selected. The chain is assembled from TRBV30 and TRBJ2-2; the D region may be TRBD1 or TRBD2, each matching 5 bases equally. This receptor was obtained from a man aged 18 to 30 in good health. In nucleotide form, the sequence is TGTGCCTGGAGGGGGGAACTCCGCGGGGAGCTGTTTTTT. This codes for CAWRGELRGELFF.